This TCR beta chain was profiled in a study of Tregs in tolerant kidney transplant recipients. The CDR3 extends over 14 amino acids. The V gene's germline CDR1 is LGHNA and CDR2 YSLEER. V was shortened by 1 base and J by 9 bases, with 13 bases between the two germline ends. Repertoires were generated with immunoSEQ multiplex PCR, while TCRdb's copy carries only in-frame clones and drops some. The profile shows fewer than 20,000 clones, around 82% of them singletons. This sequence joins TRBV4-3 and TRBJ2-1; D gene uncertain. This clonotype was obtained from a human donor in good health. The sample was Tregs from blood. This CDR3 reads CASSQVGGLGEQFF. CDR3 bases: TGCGCCAGCAGCCAAGTGGGCGGCTTGGGTGAGCAGTTCTTC.